These 3 T cell receptor beta chains share one sample of origin, sequenced in a study of regulatory and conventional T cells in RAG deficiency. TCRdb's copy holds only in-frame clones and misses some; the assay was immunoSEQ multiplex PCR. The sample gives more than 40,000 clones, more than 80% of which show up once; about 0.5% is in the top ten. The sorted conventional CD4+ T cells were CD25-low and CD127-high, with genomic DNA sequenced. These same data were also listed under a study on regulatory T cells. This second report adds: The primer mix had 52 TRBV and 13 TRBJ primers.

The sample comprised CD4+ effector T cells sorted from blood. Receptor source: a human donor in good health.

This clone was detected only a few times. V is TRBV6-1 and J is TRBJ1-2; D possibly corresponds to TRBD1 (5 bases). Germline CDR1 MNHNS, CDR2 SASEGT. The CDR3 consists of 12 residues. Deletions cut 9 bases from V and 3 bases from J, with 11 bases between. CDR3 bases: TGTGCCAGTACCAGGGAAGACTATGGCTACACCTTC. Amino acid sequence: CASTREDYGYTF.

The J gene is TRBJ2-2, the V gene TRBV6-5; 8 nucleotides match TRBD1. Germline loops: CDR1 MNHEY, CDR2 SVGAGI. The CDR3 has 15 amino acids. V lost 8 bases, J lost 4 bases, and 9 bases stayed unmatched. The CDR3 nucleotides read TGTGCCAGCCGCGTGCAGGGGGCGGTCACCGGGGAGCTGTTTTTT. It is translated as CASRVQGAVTGELFF.

This chain joins TRBV7-2 and TRBJ2-2; possibly TRBD1 or TRBD2 for D (5 bases each). V was shortened by 5 bases and J by 2 bases, with 12 bases between the two germline ends. This CDR3 is built from 15 residues. The germline V gene encodes CDR1 SGHTA and CDR2 FQGNSA. CDR3 nucleotides: TGTGCCAGCAGCCCCACCGGGACCAACACCGGGGAGCTGTTTTTT. Translation: CASSPTGTNTGELFF. Supplemented by reference TRBV7-2 and TRBJ2-2, the full variable domain reads GAGVSQSPSNKVTEKGKDVELRCDPISGHTALYWYRQSLGQGLEFLIYFQGNSAPDKSGLPSDRFSAERTGGSVSTLTIQRTQQEDSAVYLCASSPTGTNTGELFFGEGSRLTVL.